This T cell receptor (beta chain) was sequenced during a study of cytomegalovirus exposure and HLA in healthy donors. At sampling all donors were nominally healthy, likely with unrecorded immune exposures. Overall study results and limits: TCR beta V- and J-gene trimming was later associated with a missense DCLRE1C variant.

Details on this clone: Its antigen is currently unknown.

The CDR3 is 15 residues long. J was trimmed by 6 bases and V by 4 bases; bases with no gene match: 5. CDR1 and CDR2 (germline): SEHNR, FQNEAQ (reference sequence). The PCR contained 60 Vbeta and 13 Jbeta primers. Only in-frame clones appear in the TCRdb table, and some are missing; sequencing was by immunoSEQ multiplex PCR. The data show 90,000 to 120,000 clones, and the top ten clones hold about 0.59%. This receptor was obtained from a man in his fifties in good health and CMV-seronegative. The V gene is TRBV7-9, the J gene TRBJ1-4, with 10 nucleotides matching TRBD1. Sequencing used PBMCs. CDR3 DNA: TGTGCCAGCAGCTGGGCGGACAGGGGGGATGAAAAACTGTTTTTT. This gives the protein CASSWADRGDEKLFF.